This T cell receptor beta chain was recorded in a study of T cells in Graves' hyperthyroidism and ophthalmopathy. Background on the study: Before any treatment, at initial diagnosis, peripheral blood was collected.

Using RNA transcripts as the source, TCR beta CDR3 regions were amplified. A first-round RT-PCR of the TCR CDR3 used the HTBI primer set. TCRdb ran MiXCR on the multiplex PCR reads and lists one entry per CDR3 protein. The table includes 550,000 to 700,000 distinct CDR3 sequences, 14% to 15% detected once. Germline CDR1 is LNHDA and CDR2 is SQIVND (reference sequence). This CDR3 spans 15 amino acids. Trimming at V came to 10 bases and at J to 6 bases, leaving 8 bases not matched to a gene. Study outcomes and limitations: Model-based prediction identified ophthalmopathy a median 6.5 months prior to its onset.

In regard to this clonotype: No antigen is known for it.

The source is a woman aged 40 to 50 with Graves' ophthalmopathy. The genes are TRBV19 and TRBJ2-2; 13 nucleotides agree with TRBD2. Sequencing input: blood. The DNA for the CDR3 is TGTGCCACCGCACTAGCGGGAGGGCCGGCCGGGGAGCTGTTTTTT. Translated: CATALAGGPAGELFF.